This T cell receptor beta chain was sequenced for a study of intratumoral heterogeneity in liver cancer. Findings and caveats of the study: Reportedly, regional differences in tumor-infiltrating lymphocyte burden estimated from RNA-seq held up under TCR sequencing. Significantly more unique clonal expansions occurred in tumor region a than b. Overall T cell clonality did not differ significantly between tumor regions in either sequenced patient.

This clone was seen more than once but under ten times. The antigen is not known. Multiple geographically separated regions of the hepatocellular carcinoma nodule were sampled separately. No macroscopic necrosis or hemorrhage was seen in sampled areas. Libraries were prepared by immunoSEQ multiplex PCR; TCRdb keeps only in-frame clonotypes and omits some of them. There are 3,500 to 4,500 clones in the sample; 47% occur only once, and roughly 25% lies in the top ten. The CDR3 covers 13 residues. Germline V lookup: CDR1 GTSNPN, CDR2 SVGIG (reference sequence). Trimming cost V 1 base and J 4 bases, with 8 bases left between them.

This clonotype was sampled from a man between 65 and 80 years old with hepatocellular carcinoma. Sample: tumor tissue, taken before any cancer treatment. V gene TRBV30 combines with J gene TRBJ1-5; D is unclear. CDR3 nucleotides: TGTGCCTGGAGTGACGGCTTTAATCAGCCCCAGCATTTT. It codes for CAWSDGFNQPQHF.